This TCR beta chain was identified in a study of blood T cell repertoires in COVID-19. Repertoires were generated with immunoSEQ multiplex PCR, while TCRdb's copy carries only in-frame clones and drops some. Of approximately 67,000 clones listed, around nine tenths are singletons. The sample consisted of peripheral blood. The source of this sequence is a woman aged 80 or older with acute or convalescent COVID-19.

The CDR3 region has the DNA TGTGCCAGCAGCTTATTCTGGGGTGGGAGGCATTTT. It encodes CASSLFWGGRHF. The chain employs TRBV7-9 and TRBJ1-5; D is undetermined. The length of the CDR3 is 12 residues. Trimming pared 2 bases from V and 15 bases from J, leaving 14 bases between. Per the germline V gene, CDR1 is SEHNR and CDR2 is FQNEAQ (reference sequence).